The 20 T cell receptor beta chains below all came from one sample that was sequenced in a study of blood T cell repertoires in COVID-19 (dated by TCRdb to the early 2020s). The protocol used for the library was the immunoSEQ multiplex PCR assay. Not all clones reach the TCRdb copy of this immuneACCESS table, which keeps in-frame sequences only. Checked studies attribute under half of the gap to unresolved V genes and leave the rest unexplained. The sample table shows 170,000 or so clones, and approximately 90% are seen once. The ten largest clones represent 0.7% to 0.9% of the sample. The material sequenced was peripheral blood. These receptors were collected from a woman aged 18-35 years who had recovered from COVID-19.

The chain uses TRBV10-3 and TRBJ1-6; weak D call: TRBD1 (5 bases). CDR3 length equals 13 residues. V was pared by 3 bases and J by 10 bases, with 10 bases between. Germline CDR1 is ENHRY and CDR2 is SYGVKD. CDR3 nucleotide sequence: TGTGCCATCAGTGAAGGGGTAGGATCACCCCTCCACTTT. It translates to CAISEGVGSPLHF.

The J gene is TRBJ2-7, the V gene TRBV10-3, with a possible D match to TRBD1 (5 bases). There are 11 residues in the CDR3. The V and J ends lost 4 bases and 5 bases respectively, with 6 bases between them. Germline-derived CDR1 and CDR2 are ENHRY and SYGVKD. Here the CDR3 DNA reads TGTGCCATCAGTGTAGGGGACGAGCAGTACTTC. Translated: CAISVGDEQYF.

This clone was seen once. The chain combines TRBV7-9 with TRBJ2-7; 9 positions agree with TRBD2. This CDR3 has 16 amino acids. V shed 5 bases and J 1 base; nucleotides not matched to a gene: 9. Germline assignment: CDR1 SEHNR and CDR2 FQNEAQ (reference sequence). CDR3 nucleotide sequence: TGTGCCAGCAGCCGGGGGAGCGGGAGGCTATCCTACGAGCAGTACGTC. Translation: CASSRGSGRLSYEQYV.

The CDR3 sequence is CASSQYTSGAYNEQFF. The CDR3 nucleotides read TGTGCCAGCAGCCAGTACACTAGCGGAGCTTACAATGAGCAGTTCTTC. The chain has TRBV4-2 and TRBJ2-1, with 8 bases matching TRBD2. The germline gives CDR1 LGHNA, CDR2 YNFKEQ. With 3 bases clipped from V and 4 bases from J, the junction kept 8 bases outside the gene matches. The CDR3 loop spans 16 amino acids.

This sequence joins TRBV24-1 and TRBJ2-3; 12 bases align to TRBD2. The CDR3 extends over 16 amino acids. Trimming took 4 bases from V and 4 from J; bases not matched to a gene: 5. CDR1 and CDR2 from the germline V gene are KGHDR and SFDVKD. CDR3 protein: CATSDPTSGGPDTQYF. The CDR3 bases are TGTGCCACCAGTGACCCGACTAGCGGGGGCCCAGATACGCAGTATTTT.

The chain couples TRBV7-2 to TRBJ2-5; a possible D gene is TRBD2 (6 bases). Trimming stripped 1 base from V and 3 bases from J, with 15 bases between. The V gene's germline CDR1 is SGHTA and CDR2 FQGNSA. The CDR3 is 16 residues long. CDR3 coding DNA: TGTGCCAGCAGCTTAGGCGCCGGGAGTCAGGAAGAGACCCAGTACTTC. Protein: CASSLGAGSQEETQYF.

V and J are TRBV7-8 and TRBJ1-2, with D possibly being TRBD1 (6 bases). V lost 5 bases and J 4 bases, leaving 11 bases between the germline ends. Per germline, CDR1 SGHVS and CDR2 FQNEAQ. The CDR3 has 13 amino acids. CDR3 sequence (DNA): TGTGCCAGCAGCCCCGACAGGAGCTATGGCTACACCTTC. Its protein product is CASSPDRSYGYTF.

The V gene is TRBV5-1, the J gene TRBJ1-3; 8 bases fit TRBD1. V shed 5 bases, J shed 4 bases, and the junction held 11 bases outside the gene matches. The germline V gene encodes CDR1 SGHRS and CDR2 YFSETQ. The CDR3 covers 16 residues. The CDR3 spells CASRSTTGGSGNTIYF. The CDR3 DNA sequence: TGCGCCAGCAGATCCACTACAGGGGGATCAGGAAACACCATATATTTT.

The V call is TRBV30, the J call TRBJ1-4; 8 bases are shared with TRBD1. Losses at the gene ends were 3 bases for V and 6 bases for J; bases not matched to a gene: 0. The CDR3 length is 12 residues. Looked up from germline, CDR1 is GTSNPN and CDR2 is SVGIG (reference sequence). In DNA, the CDR3 is TGTGCCTGGAGACAGGGGGATGAAAAACTGTTTTTT. Its translation: CAWRQGDEKLFF.

The chain links TRBV25-1 to TRBJ2-3; TRBD1 agrees at 10 bases. Looked up from germline, CDR1 is MGHDK and CDR2 is SYGVNS. V lost 1 base to trimming and J lost 4 bases; unmatched junction nucleotides: 8. The length of the CDR3 is 17 residues. The CDR3 DNA is TGTGCCAGCAGTGAATCCCTTGGGGACAGGGGTTCAGATACGCAGTATTTT. This gives the protein CASSESLGDRGSDTQYF.

The genes are TRBV29-1 and TRBJ1-4; 9 bases fit TRBD1. After removal of 8 bases from V and 8 bases from J, the junction contained 9 bases not matched to a gene. The CDR3 consists of 13 residues. Germline loops: CDR1 SQVTM, CDR2 ANQGSEA. This chain's CDR3 is CSTTDRGNEKLFF. Here the CDR3 DNA reads TGCAGCACTACCGACAGGGGGAACGAAAAACTGTTTTTT.

CDR3 loop: CASSYGGYEQYV. DNA for the CDR3: TGTGCCAGCAGCTACGGGGGCTACGAGCAGTACGTC. The rearrangement links TRBV2 to TRBJ2-7; D might be TRBD2 (6 bases). Between the trimmed V and J ends, which lost 6 bases and 3 bases, there was a span of 9 bases. The CDR3 runs to 12 residues. CDR1 SNHLY and CDR2 FYNNEI come from the germline V gene.

The chain has TRBV24-1 and TRBJ2-3, with 8 bases identical to TRBD1. The germline gives CDR1 KGHDR, CDR2 SFDVKD. The CDR3 is 17 amino acids. V lost 4 bases and J lost 1; bases outside the gene matches: 9. CDR3 loop: CATSEWDRTVGTDTQYF. The DNA for the CDR3 is TGTGCCACCAGTGAGTGGGACAGGACTGTTGGCACAGATACGCAGTATTTT.

This chain joins TRBV27 and TRBJ1-3, with 8 positions matching TRBD1. The CDR3 contains 15 residues. V lost 6 bases, J lost 2 bases, and 6 bases stayed unmatched. Germline CDR1 and CDR2: MNHEY and SMNVEV (reference sequence). The CDR3 is CASRGQAQPGNTIYF. CDR3 bases: TGTGCCAGCAGGGGACAGGCGCAACCTGGAAACACCATATATTTT.

The chain uses TRBV30 and TRBJ1-3, with 7 bases aligning to TRBD1. Germline V gene lookup returns CDR1 GTSNPN and CDR2 SVGIG (reference sequence). Trimming at V came to 5 bases and at J to 2 bases, leaving 3 bases not matched to a gene. This CDR3 has 13 amino acids. The CDR3 spells CAWAGTAGNTIYF. CDR3 sequence (DNA): TGTGCCTGGGCCGGGACAGCTGGAAACACCATATATTTT. Together with reference TRBV30 and TRBJ1-3, the CDR3 gives the full variable domain: SQTIHQWPATLVQPVGSPLSLECTVEGTSNPNLYWYRQAAGRGLQLLFYSVGIGQISSEVPQNLSASRPQDRQFILSSKKLLLSDSGFYLCAWAGTAGNTIYFGEGSWLTVV.

V gene TRBV4-1 combines with J gene TRBJ2-2; 8 nucleotides match TRBD1. The junction had 0 bases not matched to a gene; V was cut back by 0 bases and J by 0 bases. Germline V gene lookup returns CDR1 MGHRA and CDR2 YSYEKL. This CDR3 spans 16 amino acids. The CDR3 DNA sequence: TGCGCCAGCAGCCAAGAGACAGGGGCGAACACCGGGGAGCTGTTTTTT. It specifies CASSQETGANTGELFF.

This clone was detected a few times. The chain uses TRBV2 and TRBJ2-2; 12 bases agree with TRBD2. CDR1 SNHLY and CDR2 FYNNEI come from the germline V gene. There are 15 residues in the CDR3. Unmatched junction bases numbered 2, after V lost 6 bases and J lost 3 bases. CDR3 in amino acids: CASRRLAGDTGELFF. CDR3 in DNA: TGTGCCAGCAGGAGACTAGCGGGAGACACCGGGGAGCTGTTTTTT.

This chain joins TRBV27 and TRBJ1-2; D is ambiguous. Trimming removed 8 bases at V and 6 bases at J, with 13 bases between. The CDR3 is 12 residues long. The germline V gene has CDR1 MNHEY and CDR2 SMNVEV (reference sequence). Here the CDR3 DNA reads TGTGCCAGCGGAATCGACGGGAATGGCTACACCTTC. Translated: CASGIDGNGYTF.

The V gene is TRBV3-1 (or the pseudogene TRBV3-2), the J gene TRBJ2-3; TRBD1 agrees at 10 bases. The CDR3 runs to 14 residues. With 5 bases clipped from V and 3 bases from J, the junction kept 2 bases outside the gene matches. Germline loops: CDR1 LGHDT, CDR2 YNNKEL (reference sequence). The CDR3 sequence: CASSGQGVTDTQYF. CDR3 coding DNA: TGTGCCAGCAGCGGACAGGGGGTTACAGATACGCAGTATTTT.

This clone occurred a few times. The chain couples TRBV4-3 to TRBJ1-1; 8 nucleotides match TRBD1. V gave up 5 bases and J gave up 4 bases; unmatched junction bases: 9. Germline V gene sequence: CDR1 LGHNA, CDR2 YSLEER. The CDR3 has 15 residues. The CDR3 reads CASSGRGQAITEAFF. CDR3 nucleotide sequence: TGCGCCAGCAGCGGTCGGGGACAGGCGATCACTGAAGCTTTCTTT.